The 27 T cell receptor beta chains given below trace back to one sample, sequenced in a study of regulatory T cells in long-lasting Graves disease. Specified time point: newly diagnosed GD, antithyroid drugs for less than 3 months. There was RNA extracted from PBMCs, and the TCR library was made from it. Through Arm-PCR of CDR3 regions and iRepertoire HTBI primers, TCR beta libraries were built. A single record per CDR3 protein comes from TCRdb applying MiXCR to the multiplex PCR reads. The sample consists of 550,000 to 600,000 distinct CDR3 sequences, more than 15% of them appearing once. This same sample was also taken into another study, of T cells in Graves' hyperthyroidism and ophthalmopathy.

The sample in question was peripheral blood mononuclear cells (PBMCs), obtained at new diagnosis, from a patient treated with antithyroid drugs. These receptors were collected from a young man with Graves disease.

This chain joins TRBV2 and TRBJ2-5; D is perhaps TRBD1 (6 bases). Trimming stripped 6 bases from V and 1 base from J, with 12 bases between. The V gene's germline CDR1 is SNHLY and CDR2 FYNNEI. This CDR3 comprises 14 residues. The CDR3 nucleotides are TGTGCCAGCAGCGAACAGGGATTCCAAGAGACCCAGTACTTC. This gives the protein CASSEQGFQETQYF.

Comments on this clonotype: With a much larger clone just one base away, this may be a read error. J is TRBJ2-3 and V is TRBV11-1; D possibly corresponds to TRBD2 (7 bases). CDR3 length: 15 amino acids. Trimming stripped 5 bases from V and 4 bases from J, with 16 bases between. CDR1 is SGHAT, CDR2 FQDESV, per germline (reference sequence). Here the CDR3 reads CASSQGWGGSDTQYF. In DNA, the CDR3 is TGTGCCAGCAGCCAAGGATGGGGGGGCTCAGATACGCAGTATTTT.

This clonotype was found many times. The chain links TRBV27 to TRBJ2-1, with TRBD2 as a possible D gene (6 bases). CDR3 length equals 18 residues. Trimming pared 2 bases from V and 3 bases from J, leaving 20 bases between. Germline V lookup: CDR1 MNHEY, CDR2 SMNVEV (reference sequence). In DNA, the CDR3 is TGTGCCAGCAGTTTAACCTCTTTCGGGAGTTCCATCTACAATGAGCAGTTCTTC. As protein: CASSLTSFGSSIYNEQFF.

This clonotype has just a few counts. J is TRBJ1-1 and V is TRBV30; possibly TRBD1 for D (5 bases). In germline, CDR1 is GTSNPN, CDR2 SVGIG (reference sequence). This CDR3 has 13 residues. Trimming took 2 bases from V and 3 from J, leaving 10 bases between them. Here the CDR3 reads CAWSPGRDTEAFF. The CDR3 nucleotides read TGTGCCTGGAGTCCGGGACGGGACACTGAAGCTTTCTTT.

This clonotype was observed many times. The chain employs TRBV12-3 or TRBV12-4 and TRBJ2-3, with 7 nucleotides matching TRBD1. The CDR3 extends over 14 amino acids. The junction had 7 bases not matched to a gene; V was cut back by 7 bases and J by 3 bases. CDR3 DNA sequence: TGTGCCAGCAATTCCGGGACAGAAACAGATACGCAGTATTTT. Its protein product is CASNSGTETDTQYF.

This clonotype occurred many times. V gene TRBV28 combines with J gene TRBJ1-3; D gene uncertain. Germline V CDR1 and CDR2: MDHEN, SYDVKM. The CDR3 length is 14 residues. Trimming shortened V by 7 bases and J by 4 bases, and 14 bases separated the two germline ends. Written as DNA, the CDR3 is TGTGCCAGCACCACTACGGGGTTGGGAAACACCATATATTTT. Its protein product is CASTTTGLGNTIYF.

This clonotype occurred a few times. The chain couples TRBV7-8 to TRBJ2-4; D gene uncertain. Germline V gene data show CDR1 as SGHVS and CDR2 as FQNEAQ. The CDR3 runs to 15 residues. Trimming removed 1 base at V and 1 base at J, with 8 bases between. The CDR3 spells CASSLVSNAKNIQYF. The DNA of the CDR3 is TGTGCCAGCAGCTTAGTTTCGAACGCCAAAAACATTCAGTACTTC.

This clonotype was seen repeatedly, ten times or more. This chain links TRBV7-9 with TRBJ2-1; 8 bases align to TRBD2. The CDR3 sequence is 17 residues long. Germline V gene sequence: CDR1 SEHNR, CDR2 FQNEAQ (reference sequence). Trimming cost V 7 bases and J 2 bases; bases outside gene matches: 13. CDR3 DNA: TGTGCCAGCAACCAAAGGGTGCGCGGGAGGCCCTACAATGAGCAGTTCTTC. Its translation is CASNQRVRGRPYNEQFF.

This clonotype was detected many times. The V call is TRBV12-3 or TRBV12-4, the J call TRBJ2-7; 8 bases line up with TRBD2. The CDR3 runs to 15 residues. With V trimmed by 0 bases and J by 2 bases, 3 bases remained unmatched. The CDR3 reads CASSLARGVTYEQYF. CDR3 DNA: TGTGCCAGCAGTTTAGCGCGGGGGGTGACCTACGAGCAGTACTTC.

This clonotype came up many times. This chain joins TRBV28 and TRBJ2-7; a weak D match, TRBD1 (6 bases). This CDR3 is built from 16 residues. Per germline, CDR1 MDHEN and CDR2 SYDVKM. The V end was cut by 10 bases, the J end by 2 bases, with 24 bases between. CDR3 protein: CATHLSRNRAPYEQYF. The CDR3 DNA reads TGTGCCACCCACCTTAGCCGTAACAGGGCCCCCTACGAGCAGTACTTC.

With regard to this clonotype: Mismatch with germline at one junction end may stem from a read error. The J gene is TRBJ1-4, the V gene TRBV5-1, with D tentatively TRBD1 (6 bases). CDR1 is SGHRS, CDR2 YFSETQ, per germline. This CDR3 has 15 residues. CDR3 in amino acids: CASSPRRDKDEKLFF. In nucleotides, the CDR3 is TGTGCCAGCAGCCCACGCCGGGACAAGGATGAAAAACTGTTTTTT.

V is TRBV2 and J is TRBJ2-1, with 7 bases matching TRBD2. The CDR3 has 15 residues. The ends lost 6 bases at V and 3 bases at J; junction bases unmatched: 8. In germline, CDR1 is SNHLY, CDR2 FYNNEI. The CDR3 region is CASRPSGKGYNEQFF. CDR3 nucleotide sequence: TGTGCCAGCAGACCCAGCGGGAAGGGCTACAATGAGCAGTTCTTC.

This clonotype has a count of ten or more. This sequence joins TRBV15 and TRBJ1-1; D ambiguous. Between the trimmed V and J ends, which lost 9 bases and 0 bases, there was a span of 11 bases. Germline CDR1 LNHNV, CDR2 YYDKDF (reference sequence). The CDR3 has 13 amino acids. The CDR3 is CATSDPMNTEAFF. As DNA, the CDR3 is TGTGCCACGTCCGATCCCATGAACACTGAAGCTTTCTTT.

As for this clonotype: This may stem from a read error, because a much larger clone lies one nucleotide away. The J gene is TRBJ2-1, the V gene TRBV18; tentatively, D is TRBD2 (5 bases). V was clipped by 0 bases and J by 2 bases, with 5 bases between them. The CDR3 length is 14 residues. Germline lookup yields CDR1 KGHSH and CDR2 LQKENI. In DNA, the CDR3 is TGTGCCAGCTCACCACCGGAGGCCTACAATGAGCAGTTCTTC. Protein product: CASSPPEAYNEQFF.

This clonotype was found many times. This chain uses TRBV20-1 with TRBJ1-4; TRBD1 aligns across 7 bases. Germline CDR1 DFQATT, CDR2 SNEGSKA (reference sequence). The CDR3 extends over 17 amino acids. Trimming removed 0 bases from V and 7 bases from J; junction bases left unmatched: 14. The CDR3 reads CSARDGTEEAFGEKLFF. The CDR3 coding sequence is TGCAGTGCTAGAGACGGGACAGAGGAGGCCTTTGGTGAAAAACTGTTTTTT.

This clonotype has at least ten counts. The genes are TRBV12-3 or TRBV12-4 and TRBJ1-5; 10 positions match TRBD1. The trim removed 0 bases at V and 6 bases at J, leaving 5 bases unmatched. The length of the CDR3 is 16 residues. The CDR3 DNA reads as TGTGCCAGCAGTTTAGCGGGACAGGGGATAAGTCAGCCCCAGCATTTT. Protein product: CASSLAGQGISQPQHF.

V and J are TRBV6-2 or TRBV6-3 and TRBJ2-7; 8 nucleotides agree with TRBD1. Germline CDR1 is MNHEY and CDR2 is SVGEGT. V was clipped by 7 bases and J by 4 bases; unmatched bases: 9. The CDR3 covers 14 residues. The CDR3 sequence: CASTPGRQGYEQYF. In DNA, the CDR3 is TGTGCCAGCACCCCGGGGAGACAGGGGTACGAGCAGTACTTC.

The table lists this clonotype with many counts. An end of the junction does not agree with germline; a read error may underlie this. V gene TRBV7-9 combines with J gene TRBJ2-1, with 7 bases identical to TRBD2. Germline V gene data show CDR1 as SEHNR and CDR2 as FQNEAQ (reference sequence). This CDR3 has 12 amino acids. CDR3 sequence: CASSLGVAGPDF. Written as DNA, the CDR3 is TGTGCCAGCAGCTTAGGGGTAGCGGGCCCCGATTTC. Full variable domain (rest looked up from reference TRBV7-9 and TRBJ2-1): DTGVSQNPRHKITKRGQNVTFRCDPISEHNRLYWYRQTLGQGPEFLTYFQNEAQLEKSRLLSDRFSAERPKGSFSTLEIQRTEQGDSAMYLCASSLGVAGPDFGPGTRLTVL.

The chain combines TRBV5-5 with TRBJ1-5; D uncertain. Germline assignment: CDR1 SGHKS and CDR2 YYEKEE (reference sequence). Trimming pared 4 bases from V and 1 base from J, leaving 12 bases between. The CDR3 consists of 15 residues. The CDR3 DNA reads TGTGCCAGCAGCCTGGTTGTCGGAAGCAATCAGCCCCAGCATTTT. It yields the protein CASSLVVGSNQPQHF.

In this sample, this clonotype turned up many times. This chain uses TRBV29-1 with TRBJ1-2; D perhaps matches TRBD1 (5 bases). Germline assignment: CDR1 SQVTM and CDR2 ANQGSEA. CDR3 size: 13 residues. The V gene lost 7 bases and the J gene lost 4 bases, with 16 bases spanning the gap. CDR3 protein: CSAKTSQGYGYTF. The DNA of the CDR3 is TGCAGCGCCAAGACTTCTCAGGGCTATGGCTACACCTTC.

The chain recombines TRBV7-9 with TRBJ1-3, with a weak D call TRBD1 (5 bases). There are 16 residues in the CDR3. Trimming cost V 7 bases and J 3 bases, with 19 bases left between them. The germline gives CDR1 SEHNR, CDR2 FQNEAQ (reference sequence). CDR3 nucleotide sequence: TGTGCCAGCACCGACGGAGGGGAGATAGGTGGAAACACCATATATTTT. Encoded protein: CASTDGGEIGGNTIYF.

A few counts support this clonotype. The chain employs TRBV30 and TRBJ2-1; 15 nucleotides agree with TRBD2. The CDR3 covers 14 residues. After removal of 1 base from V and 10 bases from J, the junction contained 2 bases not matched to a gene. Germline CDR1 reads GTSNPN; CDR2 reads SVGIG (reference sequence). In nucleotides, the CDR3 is TGTGCCTGGAGTGGGACTAGCGGGAGGGGAGAGCAGTTCTTC. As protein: CAWSGTSGRGEQFF.

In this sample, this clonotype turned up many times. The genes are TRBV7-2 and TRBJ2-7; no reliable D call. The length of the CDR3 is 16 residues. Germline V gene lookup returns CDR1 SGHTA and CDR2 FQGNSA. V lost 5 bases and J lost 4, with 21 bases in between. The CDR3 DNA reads TGTGCCAGCAGCAACGGGCCCCTCGCTTCCGCATACGAGCAGTACTTC. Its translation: CASSNGPLASAYEQYF.

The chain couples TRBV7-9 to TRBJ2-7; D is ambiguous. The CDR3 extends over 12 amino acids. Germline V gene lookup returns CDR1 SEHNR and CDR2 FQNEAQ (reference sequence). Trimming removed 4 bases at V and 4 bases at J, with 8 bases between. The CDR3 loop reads CASSSGVYEQYF. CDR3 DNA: TGTGCCAGCAGCTCAGGAGTGTACGAGCAGTACTTC. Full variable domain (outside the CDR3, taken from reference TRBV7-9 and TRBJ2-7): DTGVSQNPRHKITKRGQNVTFRCDPISEHNRLYWYRQTLGQGPEFLTYFQNEAQLEKSRLLSDRFSAERPKGSFSTLEIQRTEQGDSAMYLCASSSGVYEQYFGPGTRLTVT.

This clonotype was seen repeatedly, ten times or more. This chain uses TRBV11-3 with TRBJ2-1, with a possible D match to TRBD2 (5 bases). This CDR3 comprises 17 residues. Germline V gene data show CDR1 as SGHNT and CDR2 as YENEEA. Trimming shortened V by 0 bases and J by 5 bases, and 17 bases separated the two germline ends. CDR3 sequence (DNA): TGTGCCAGCAGCTTAGATCCGCAAACTAGAGGAGACAATGAGCAGTTCTTC. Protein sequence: CASSLDPQTRGDNEQFF.

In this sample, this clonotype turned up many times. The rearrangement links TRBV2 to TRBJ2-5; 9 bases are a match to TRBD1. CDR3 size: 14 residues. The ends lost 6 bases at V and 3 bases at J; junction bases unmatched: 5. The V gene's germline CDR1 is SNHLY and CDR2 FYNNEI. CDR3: CASRTGTGKETQYF. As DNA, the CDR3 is TGTGCCAGCAGAACCGGGACAGGGAAAGAGACCCAGTACTTC.

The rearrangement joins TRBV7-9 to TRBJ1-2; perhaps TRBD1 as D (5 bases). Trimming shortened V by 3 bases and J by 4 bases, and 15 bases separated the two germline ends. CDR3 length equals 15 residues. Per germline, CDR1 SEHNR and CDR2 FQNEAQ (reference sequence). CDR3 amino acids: CASSLTATGGYGYTF. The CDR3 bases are TGTGCCAGCAGCTTGACGGCTACGGGGGGCTATGGCTACACCTTC.